Listed here are 12 T cell receptor beta chains from one sample, sequenced in a study of beta chain features in type 1 diabetes. General study findings and limits: Moderate but significant shortening of TCRB CDR3s was recorded in all four CD4+ subsets from Type 1 diabetes patients.

These receptors are not linked to any known antigen. The sequenced template was cDNA made from the entire isolated RNA. Sequencing was performed with immunoSEQ multiplex PCR; in TCRdb, only in-frame clones are kept and a portion is missing. In the table there are 300,000 to 400,000 clones, approximately 9.9% of which are singletons. Sequenced: central memory CD4+ T cells from blood. The receptors were gathered from a man aged 25-45 years with type 1 diabetes.

This clone was counted a few times. The CDR3 sequence is CASSPFSGGDSSYNEQFF. The DNA of the CDR3 is TGTGCCAGCAGCCCTTTTAGCGGGGGGGACAGCTCCTACAATGAGCAGTTCTTC. This chain uses TRBV9 with TRBJ2-1; 11 bases align to TRBD2. Germline values: CDR1 SGDLS, CDR2 YYNGEE. With V trimmed by 4 bases and J by 0 bases, 9 bases remained unmatched. The CDR3 runs 18 residues.

This clone has just a few counts. A much more abundant neighbour one base away suggests this may be a read error. Other DNA sequences from this sample encode an identical CDR3 as well. The CDR3 region has the DNA TGTGCCAGCAGCTTGACATACGAGCAGTACTTC. It encodes CASSLTYEQYF. The rearrangement joins TRBV7-2 to TRBJ2-7, with D unresolved. The CDR3 is 11 residues long. With 3 bases removed from V and 4 bases from J, the gap between germline ends came to 4 bases. From germline, CDR1 is SGHTA and CDR2 FQGNSA.

V usage is TRBV6-5 and J usage is TRBJ2-7; 9 bases are a match to TRBD1. Germline trimming cut 4 bases from V and 6 bases from J; bases unmatched to any gene: 13. Germline lookup yields CDR1 MNHEY and CDR2 SVGAGI. The CDR3 has 16 amino acids. CDR3 in DNA: TGTGCCAGCAGTTTCGTCGGGACAGGGAAGTCCAGCGAGCAGTACTTC. Its translation: CASSFVGTGKSSEQYF.

The gene calls are TRBV5-6 and TRBJ2-5; 9 bases are shared with TRBD2. The CDR3 extends over 13 amino acids. J gave up 6 bases and V 3 bases, and 3 bases lay outside the gene matches. Germline assignment: CDR1 SGHDT and CDR2 YYEEEE. CDR3: CASSWTSVKTQYF. The CDR3 region has the DNA TGTGCCAGCAGCTGGACTAGCGTGAAGACCCAGTACTTC.

The V gene is TRBV30, the J gene TRBJ2-7; perhaps TRBD1 as D (6 bases). The CDR3 covers 14 residues. V lost 3 bases, J lost 6 bases, and 18 bases lay in between. Per the germline V gene, CDR1 is GTSNPN and CDR2 is SVGIG (reference sequence). Written as DNA, the CDR3 is TGTGCCTGGAGCCCCTTTGGGGTAGGGGGCGAGCAGTACTTC. Translating gives CAWSPFGVGGEQYF.

The sample holds a few counts of this clone. J is TRBJ1-5 and V is TRBV5-6, with D unresolved. Trimming removed 0 bases at V and 7 bases at J, with 8 bases between. Germline values: CDR1 SGHDT, CDR2 YYEEEE. CDR3 size: 13 residues. DNA for the CDR3: TGTGCCAGCAGCTTGGACCGAGGCCAGCCCCAGCATTTT. This translates into CASSLDRGQPQHF.

This clone came up a few times. As DNA, the CDR3 is TGTGCCAGTATGGATTACAATGAGCAGTTCTTC. It encodes CASMDYNEQFF. This sequence joins TRBV19 and TRBJ2-1; the D is unclear. CDR1 and CDR2 from the germline V gene are LNHDA and SQIVND (reference sequence). This CDR3 has 11 amino acids. The V end was cut by 7 bases, the J end by 4 bases, with 5 bases between.

This clone was observed a handful of times. This chain uses TRBV6-5 with TRBJ1-1; D not certain. Germline CDR1 is MNHEY and CDR2 is SVGAGI. The CDR3 runs to 13 residues. V lost 4 bases and J lost 0, with 6 bases in between. In nucleotides, the CDR3 is TGTGCCAGCAGTTCGGCTCTGAACACTGAAGCTTTCTTT. This encodes CASSSALNTEAFF.

The V call is TRBV27, the J call TRBJ1-5; no clear D gene. Germline-derived CDR1 and CDR2 are MNHEY and SMNVEV (reference sequence). Trimming took 2 bases from V and 5 from J, leaving 7 bases between them. The CDR3 sequence is 13 residues long. The CDR3 nucleotides read TGTGCCAGCAGTTTAGCGGTCTATCAGCCCCAGCATTTT. Translated: CASSLAVYQPQHF.

This rearrangement joins TRBV7-9 to TRBJ1-1; D call uncertain. The CDR3 extends over 12 amino acids. V gave up 1 base and J gave up 5 bases, with 5 bases separating them. Germline lookup yields CDR1 SEHNR and CDR2 FQNEAQ (reference sequence). The CDR3 nucleotides are TGTGCCAGCAGCTTAGGGAGAACTGAAGCTTTCTTT. Its protein product is CASSLGRTEAFF. The variable domain in full, with the rest retrieved from reference TRBV7-9 and TRBJ1-1, is DTGVSQNPRHKITKRGQNVTFRCDPISEHNRLYWYRQTLGQGPEFLTYFQNEAQLEKSRLLSDRFSAERPKGSFSTLEIQRTEQGDSAMYLCASSLGRTEAFFGQGTRLTVV.

This clone was seen repeatedly, ten times or more. Other nucleotide sequences in the sample specify the same CDR3. The rearrangement joins TRBV5-5 to TRBJ2-3; no firm D call. CDR3 length: 11 residues. Trimming shortened V by 1 base and J by 4 bases, and 1 base separated the two germline ends. Per germline, CDR1 SGHKS and CDR2 YYEKEE (reference sequence). CDR3 bases: TGTGCCAGCAGCTTGTCAGATACGCAGTATTTT. Its protein is CASSLSDTQYF.

This clone was counted between two and nine times. This chain joins TRBV2 and TRBJ2-5; D is perhaps TRBD1 or TRBD2 (6 bases each). Trimming shortened V by 5 bases and J by 1 base, and 14 bases separated the two germline ends. Germline loops: CDR1 SNHLY, CDR2 FYNNEI. The CDR3 extends over 15 amino acids. DNA for the CDR3: TGTGCCAGCAGTATTATCGGGGGCTTCCAAGAGACCCAGTACTTC. Translated: CASSIIGGFQETQYF.